What follows are 14 T cell receptor beta chains derived from one specimen sequenced in a study of blood T cell repertoires in COVID-19. Method: immunoSEQ multiplex PCR; TCRdb's copy keeps in-frame clones and lacks some. The table includes 350,000 or so clones, around 90% detected once. Material for sequencing was PBMCs or T cells enriched from blood (not recorded which). These receptors originate from a woman aged 25 to 39 who had recovered from COVID-19.

This chain connects TRBV3-1 (or the pseudogene TRBV3-2) to TRBJ2-3, with 14 nucleotides matching TRBD2. This CDR3 spans 15 amino acids. After removal of 4 bases from V and 8 bases from J, the junction contained 5 bases not matched to a gene. Per germline, CDR1 LGHDT and CDR2 YNNKEL (reference sequence). The DNA for the CDR3 is TGTGCCAGCAGCCTTGGGACTAGCGGGGGAGGTACGCAGTATTTT. Protein product: CASSLGTSGGGTQYF.

The chain has TRBV4-2 and TRBJ1-1, with unresolved D. Germline CDR1 and CDR2: LGHNA and YNFKEQ. The CDR3 length is 13 residues. V dropped 4 bases and J dropped 7 bases, with 13 bases sitting between them. The DNA of the CDR3 is TGTGCCAGCAGCCTCCGGGAGTGGGATGAAGCTTTCTTT. Protein sequence: CASSLREWDEAFF.

The chain couples TRBV2 to TRBJ1-5; weak D call: TRBD1 (5 bases). The germline V and J ends were trimmed by 3 bases and 1 base, with 10 bases remaining between them. This CDR3 region has 15 residues. Germline CDR1 SNHLY, CDR2 FYNNEI. CDR3 sequence: CASSDPRESNQPQHF. CDR3 coding DNA: TGTGCCAGCAGTGATCCCAGGGAAAGCAATCAGCCCCAGCATTTT. The full variable domain, its missing parts supplied by reference TRBV2 and TRBJ1-5, is EPEVTQTPSHQVTQMGQEVILRCVPISNHLYFYWYRQILGQKVEFLVSFYNNEISEKSEIFDDQFSVERPDGSNFTLKIRSTKLEDSAMYFCASSDPRESNQPQHFGDGTRLSIL.

The chain is built from TRBV27 and TRBJ1-3; 10 nucleotides align to TRBD1. The V segment lost 5 bases and the J segment 3 bases; nucleotides outside the gene matches: 13. The germline gives CDR1 MNHEY, CDR2 SMNVEV (reference sequence). The CDR3 is 18 residues long. CDR3 residues: CASSRTFSDRGLGNTIYF. CDR3 DNA: TGTGCCAGCAGTCGCACCTTCTCAGACAGGGGGCTTGGAAACACCATATATTTT.

The rearrangement uses TRBV3-1 (or the pseudogene TRBV3-2) and TRBJ2-3, with 7 bases that match TRBD2. V shed 1 base and J 2 bases; nucleotides not matched to a gene: 15. This CDR3 comprises 19 residues. Germline V CDR1 and CDR2: LGHDT, YNNKEL (reference sequence). The CDR3 DNA sequence: TGTGCCAGCAGCCAAGGCCCAAGTTTGAGGGAGGGATACACAGATACGCAGTATTTT. It encodes CASSQGPSLREGYTDTQYF.

Points on this clone: At the DNA level, this CDR3 is encoded by other sequences in the same sample as well. The chain uses TRBV12-3 or TRBV12-4 and TRBJ2-7; maybe TRBD2 (6 bases). Between the trimmed V and J ends, which lost 6 bases and 3 bases, there was a span of 9 bases. The CDR3 spans 12 residues. CDR3 DNA: TGTGCCAGCAGCTTGCGGGGCTACGAGCAGTACTTC. It yields the protein CASSLRGYEQYF.

The chain links TRBV28 to TRBJ2-3, with 8 bases identical to TRBD2. The V gene end was trimmed by 6 bases and the J gene end by 5 bases; junction bases not matched to a gene: 10. This CDR3 contains 15 residues. Germline values: CDR1 MDHEN, CDR2 SYDVKM. The CDR3 nucleotides read TGTGCCAGCAGAACAGCGGGAGACGGTATAGATACGCAGTATTTT. It specifies CASRTAGDGIDTQYF.

This clone appeared a few times. The rearrangement joins TRBV30 to TRBJ2-3; 14 bases align to TRBD2. J gave up 1 base and V 8 bases, and 8 bases lay outside the gene matches. CDR1 and CDR2 (germline): GTSNPN, SVGIG (reference sequence). The CDR3 spans 16 residues. The chain's CDR3 is CAGRLAGGRGTDTQYF. Here the CDR3 DNA reads TGTGCCGGAAGACTAGCGGGGGGGCGGGGCACAGATACGCAGTATTTT. Using reference TRBV30 and TRBJ2-3 for the parts outside the CDR3, the full variable domain is SQTIHQWPATLVQPVGSPLSLECTVEGTSNPNLYWYRQAAGRGLQLLFYSVGIGQISSEVPQNLSASRPQDRQFILSSKKLLLSDSGFYLCAGRLAGGRGTDTQYFGPGTRLTVL.

The rearrangement joins TRBV3-1 (or the pseudogene TRBV3-2) to TRBJ2-7; TRBD1 might be the D (5 bases). Trimming removed 0 bases from V and 3 bases from J, with 12 bases in between. The CDR3 is made up of 15 amino acids. Per the germline V gene, CDR1 is LGHDT and CDR2 is YNNKEL (reference sequence). CDR3 residues: CASSQDWGGLYEQYF. The CDR3 DNA sequence: TGTGCCAGCAGCCAAGATTGGGGCGGTCTCTACGAGCAGTACTTC.

The CDR3 reads CASRRGGSNTEAFF. As DNA, the CDR3 is TGTGCCAGCCGCCGAGGGGGTAGCAATACTGAAGCTTTCTTT. V gene TRBV28 combines with J gene TRBJ1-1, with a weak D call TRBD1 (6 bases). CDR1 is MDHEN and CDR2 is SYDVKM in the germline V gene. The CDR3 has 14 residues. Trimming removed 8 bases at V and 5 bases at J, with 18 bases between.

V usage is TRBV5-6 and J usage is TRBJ2-5, with D possibly matching TRBD1 (5 bases). The V gene's germline CDR1 is SGHDT and CDR2 YYEEEE. Between the trimmed V and J ends, which lost 1 base and 4 bases, there was a span of 11 bases. The CDR3 has 14 residues. This CDR3 is CASSLRQGLETQYF. The CDR3 nucleotides are TGTGCCAGCAGCTTGCGTCAGGGCCTAGAGACCCAGTACTTC. The full variable domain, with the rest looked up from reference TRBV5-6 and TRBJ2-5, is DAGVTQSPTHLIKTRGQQVTLRCSPKSGHDTVSWYQQALGQGPQFIFQYYEEEERQRGNFPDRFSGHQFPNYSSELNVNALLLGDSALYLCASSLRQGLETQYFGPGTRLLVL.

This chain joins TRBV5-1 and TRBJ1-2; D is unclear. Trimming stripped 5 bases from V and 3 bases from J, with 11 bases between. In germline, CDR1 is SGHRS, CDR2 YFSETQ. This CDR3 is 13 amino acids long. This chain's CDR3 is CASRPDEDYGYTF. CDR3 DNA sequence: TGCGCCAGCAGGCCGGATGAGGACTATGGCTACACCTTC.

The genes are TRBV9 and TRBJ2-1; D gene ambiguous. The CDR3 extends over 16 amino acids. CDR1 SGDLS and CDR2 YYNGEE come from the germline V gene. Trimming left V 3 bases short and J 12 bases short, with 25 bases between. In DNA form, the CDR3 reads TGTGCCAGCAGCGGAGACCCGAGTAGCTCCTTTACTGGGCAGTTCTTC. Its translation is CASSGDPSSSFTGQFF.

The J gene is TRBJ1-2, the V gene TRBV4-2; 10 nucleotides line up with TRBD1. The CDR3 covers 15 residues. Germline V gene lookup returns CDR1 LGHNA and CDR2 YNFKEQ. V was clipped by 1 base and J by 6 bases; unmatched bases: 5. CDR3 in amino acids: CASSQAGTGVDGYTF. The CDR3 region has the DNA TGTGCCAGCAGCCAAGCCGGGACAGGGGTGGATGGCTACACCTTC.